The entry that follows covers one T cell receptor beta chain sequence. Produced via immunoSEQ multiplex PCR; TCRdb's table is partial and in-frame only. The sample lists hundreds of thousands of clones; roughly 70% were seen once. The data were obtained in a study of shared clonotypes between healthy human individuals. CDR1 is SGHDT and CDR2 is YYEEEE in the germline V gene. The CDR3 is made up of 16 amino acids. V lost 3 bases to trimming and J lost 0 bases; unmatched junction nucleotides: 5. The sequencing input was memory CD4+ T cells sorted from blood. Noted subset: CD45RA-negative fraction. This receptor was identified in a woman aged 25 to 39 in good health. The chain combines TRBV5-6 with TRBJ2-1, with 8 bases matching TRBD2. The CDR3 coding sequence is TGTGCCAGCAGCTCGTTGAGCGGGAGCTCCTACAATGAGCAGTTCTTC. Translating gives CASSSLSGSSYNEQFF.